The subject of this entry is one T cell receptor beta chain. Germline CDR1 reads SGDLS; CDR2 reads YYNGEE. CDR3 size: 15 residues. Between the trimmed V and J ends, which lost 3 bases and 4 bases, there was a span of 16 bases. The data were obtained in a study of early T cells in non-severe SARS-CoV-2 infection. Turning to the study itself: The study sequenced bulk RNA from unsorted whole blood, with chains unpaired.

MiXCR, run by TCRdb on the 5' RACE reads, gives a single entry per CDR3 protein. The data contain tens of thousands of distinct CDR3 sequences, roughly an eighth of them singletons. The sample comprised whole blood. The origin of this receptor is an adult who was a healthcare worker with PCR-confirmed SARS-CoV-2 infection or an uninfected control (not recorded which). The chain has TRBV9 and TRBJ1-2; D perhaps matches TRBD1 (6 bases). CDR3 in amino acids: CASSAEQGPVYGYTF. As DNA, the CDR3 is TGTGCCAGCAGCGCAGAACAGGGCCCCGTCTATGGCTACACCTTC.